The 17 T cell receptor beta chains given below trace back to one sample, sequenced in a study of blood T cell repertoires in COVID-19. Here immunoSEQ multiplex PCR was the method, and the copy in TCRdb shows in-frame clones only, minus some. The data show 150,000 to 200,000 clones, approximately 81% seen once. Sequencing was done on a sample of peripheral blood. These TCRs come from a woman in her sixties or seventies with COVID-19, enrolled during active disease.

The chain uses TRBV19 and TRBJ2-6; TRBD1 matches 11 bases. The CDR3 is 19 residues long. Trimming removed 5 bases from V and 0 bases from J; junction bases left unmatched: 9. CDR1 and CDR2 (germline): LNHDA, SQIVND (reference sequence). The CDR3 here is CASSGWPGTGGSGANVLTF. DNA for the CDR3: TGTGCCAGTAGTGGATGGCCCGGGACAGGGGGCTCTGGGGCCAACGTCCTGACTTTC.

The chain recombines TRBV6-6 with TRBJ2-7; 10 nucleotides match TRBD2. Germline lookup yields CDR1 MNHNY and CDR2 SVGAGI (reference sequence). This CDR3 spans 15 amino acids. The junction had 10 bases not matched to a gene; V was cut back by 6 bases and J by 5 bases. This CDR3 reads CASRGRLAGEDEQYF. The DNA of the CDR3 is TGTGCCAGCAGAGGTAGACTAGCGGGTGAGGACGAGCAGTACTTC.

The chain carries TRBV21-1 and TRBJ1-4; the D call of TRBD1 is as the table states it, not checked on the DNA. TRBV21-1 is marked as a pseudogene. The CDR3 is 17 amino acids. CDR3 region: CASSKEVGSLPNEKLFF. The CDR3 DNA reads TGTGCCAGCAGCAAAGAGGTGGGCAGCCTCCCTAATGAAAAACTGTTTTTT.

V and J are TRBV28 and TRBJ1-1; D gene uncertain. V lost 5 bases and J lost 10, with 11 bases in between. The CDR3 contains 11 residues. Germline CDR1 is MDHEN and CDR2 is SYDVKM. This chain's CDR3 is CASSRVERAFF. CDR3 DNA: TGTGCCAGCAGTCGGGTTGAGCGAGCTTTCTTT.

The CDR3 here is CASGLDSSGGKQFF. As DNA, the CDR3 is TGTGCTAGTGGTTTGGATTCGAGCGGGGGTAAGCAGTTCTTC. This chain links TRBV12-5 with TRBJ2-1; 8 nucleotides align to TRBD2. The CDR3 contains 14 residues. Germline trimming cut 1 base from V and 11 bases from J; bases unmatched to any gene: 7. The germline gives CDR1 LGHNT, CDR2 FRNRAP.

The V and J genes are TRBV12-3 or TRBV12-4 and TRBJ1-5; no definite D call. Trimming shortened V by 3 bases and J by 6 bases, and 9 bases separated the two germline ends. The CDR3 is made up of 13 amino acids. The CDR3 region has the DNA TGTGCCAGCAGTTTCGGTGCTCGTCAGCCCCAGCATTTT. Residues: CASSFGARQPQHF.

V usage is TRBV28 and J usage is TRBJ1-1; 8 bases agree with TRBD1. Germline V CDR1 and CDR2: MDHEN, SYDVKM. The CDR3 is made up of 16 amino acids. The V and J ends lost 4 bases and 2 bases, in that order; junction bases with no gene match: 9. The chain's CDR3 is CASSWGRGHSNTEAFF. DNA for the CDR3: TGTGCCAGCAGTTGGGGCAGGGGGCACTCAAACACTGAAGCTTTCTTT.

The V gene is TRBV29-1, the J gene TRBJ1-2; 7 bases are shared with TRBD1. Losses at the gene ends were 6 bases for V and 5 bases for J; bases not matched to a gene: 6. The germline CDR1 and CDR2 sequences are SQVTM and ANQGSEA. This CDR3 has 12 amino acids. The DNA for the CDR3 is TGCAGCGTGTACTCAGGGGGGTATGGCTACACCTTC. It yields the protein CSVYSGGYGYTF.

The gene calls are TRBV19 and TRBJ1-1, with 10 bases fitting TRBD1. Losses at the gene ends were 4 bases for V and 5 bases for J; bases not matched to a gene: 4. From germline, CDR1 is LNHDA and CDR2 SQIVND (reference sequence). The CDR3 has 14 amino acids. The CDR3 bases are TGTGCCAGTAGTAAGGGACAGGGGTCGACTGAAGCTTTCTTT. Translation gives CASSKGQGSTEAFF.

The chain combines TRBV19 with TRBJ1-1; 9 positions match TRBD1. There are 16 residues in the CDR3. Germline loops: CDR1 LNHDA, CDR2 SQIVND (reference sequence). V shed 5 bases, J shed 1 base, and the junction held 8 bases outside the gene matches. DNA of the CDR3: TGTGCCAGTAGTCCCCGGACAGGGGTCTCGAACACTGAAGCTTTCTTT. Protein: CASSPRTGVSNTEAFF.

This CDR3 is CASSWRGLETQYF. The CDR3 DNA is TGTGCCAGCAGTTGGCGGGGGTTGGAGACCCAGTACTTC. The V and J genes are TRBV6-5 and TRBJ2-5; 7 positions agree with TRBD2. The V gene's germline CDR1 is MNHEY and CDR2 SVGAGI. The CDR3 length is 13 residues. After removal of 4 bases from V and 5 bases from J, the junction contained 4 bases not matched to a gene.

The chain employs TRBV27 and TRBJ2-5; D is unresolved. Trimming removed 3 bases from V and 1 base from J, with 12 bases in between. Per the germline V gene, CDR1 is MNHEY and CDR2 is SMNVEV (reference sequence). The length of the CDR3 is 15 residues. The CDR3 sequence: CASSFFSSSQETQYF. CDR3 DNA sequence: TGTGCCAGCAGTTTTTTCAGTTCCAGCCAAGAGACCCAGTACTTC.

This clone was found once. J is TRBJ1-4 and V is TRBV6-5, with TRBD1 matching 10 bases. This CDR3 spans 13 amino acids. V trimming: 10 bases; J trimming: 8 bases; junction bases outside the gene matches: 7. Germline CDR1 and CDR2: MNHEY and SVGAGI. In DNA form, the CDR3 reads TGTGCCACCAGGACAGGGGGAGGCGAAAAACTGTTTTTT. Translated, it gives CATRTGGGEKLFF.

The chain combines TRBV6-6 with TRBJ1-5; 7 bases map to TRBD1. There are 15 residues in the CDR3. CDR1 and CDR2 from the germline V gene are MNHNY and SVGAGI (reference sequence). The J segment lost 6 bases and the V segment lost 7 bases, leaving 12 bases of the junction unmatched. The CDR3 here is CASIVQQGLGQPQHF. CDR3 nucleotide sequence: TGTGCCAGCATTGTACAACAGGGGCTGGGTCAGCCCCAGCATTTT.

The genes are TRBV11-2 and TRBJ2-5, with a weak D call TRBD1 (5 bases). The germline V gene has CDR1 SGHAT and CDR2 FQNNGV. CDR3 length: 14 amino acids. The germline V and J ends were trimmed by 5 bases and 1 base, with 11 bases remaining between them. DNA for the CDR3: TGTGCCAGCAGCCAAGGACACCGCCAAGAGACCCAGTACTTC. Its translation is CASSQGHRQETQYF.

The genes are TRBV2 and TRBJ1-6; 9 bases are shared with TRBD1. The CDR3 totals 13 residues. V lost 11 bases to trimming and J lost 6 bases; unmatched junction nucleotides: 5. Germline CDR1 is SNHLY and CDR2 is FYNNEI. This chain's CDR3 is CAGGTGFNSPLHF. CDR3 coding DNA: TGTGCCGGGGGGACAGGGTTTAATTCACCCCTCCACTTT.

The chain employs TRBV7-3 and TRBJ1-1; TRBD1 is a possible D gene (5 bases). V dropped 4 bases and J dropped 1 base, with 10 bases sitting between them. From germline, CDR1 is SGHTA and CDR2 FQGTGA. CDR3 length equals 14 residues. The CDR3 spells CASSSGTENTEAFF. The CDR3 DNA sequence: TGTGCCAGCAGCTCAGGGACTGAGAACACTGAAGCTTTCTTT. Based on the CDR3 plus reference TRBV7-3 and TRBJ1-1, the full variable domain is GAGVSQTPSNKVTEKGKYVELRCDPISGHTALYWYRQSLGQGPEFLIYFQGTGAADDSGLPNDRFFAVRPEGSVSTLKIQRTERGDSAVYLCASSSGTENTEAFFGQGTRLTVV.